This T cell receptor beta chain was captured by sequencing in a study of blood T cell repertoires in COVID-19. The repertoire was sequenced with immunoSEQ multiplex PCR; TCRdb's copy has only in-frame clones and lacks some. The table records 120,000 to 150,000 clones, 70% to 90% of them present only once. The receptor was isolated from a woman aged 45-59 years with acute COVID-19. The sample comprised PBMCs or T cells enriched from blood (not recorded which).

CDR3 DNA sequence: TGTGCCAGCTCGAAGGGGGCCGGAAACACCATATATTTT. Its translation: CASSKGAGNTIYF. The gene calls are TRBV18 and TRBJ1-3, with 7 bases that match TRBD1. From germline, CDR1 is KGHSH and CDR2 LQKENI. CDR3 length: 13 residues. After removal of 6 bases from V and 4 bases from J, the junction contained 3 bases not matched to a gene.